Shown below are 14 T cell receptor beta chains from a single sample sequenced in a study of blood T cell repertoires in COVID-19. Produced via immunoSEQ multiplex PCR; TCRdb's table is partial and in-frame only. The sample includes 100,000 to 150,000 clones, roughly 74% of them seen just once. Sequencing used peripheral blood. The receptors originated from a man aged 55 to 70 with acute or convalescent COVID-19.

The V call is TRBV30, the J call TRBJ1-2; 7 bases are shared with TRBD1. The V and J ends lost 2 bases and 2 bases, in that order; junction bases with no gene match: 5. The CDR3 is 14 residues long. Germline V gene data show CDR1 as GTSNPN and CDR2 as SVGIG (reference sequence). CDR3 DNA: TGTGCCTGGAGTCGAGACAGGGCAAACTATGGCTACACCTTC. Protein: CAWSRDRANYGYTF.

Note on this clone: One end of the junction is discordant with germline, which a read error may explain. The chain uses TRBV20-1 and TRBJ1-1; D unresolved. CDR3 length equals 11 residues. Per germline, CDR1 DFQATT and CDR2 SNEGSKA (reference sequence). CDR3 in DNA: TGCAGTGCTAGAGACTTTAAACCCCAGGTATTT. This encodes CSARDFKPQVF.

The chain is built from TRBV18 and TRBJ2-1, with D tentatively TRBD2 (6 bases). Germline V gives CDR1 KGHSH, CDR2 LQKENI. V was clipped by 4 bases and J by 8 bases, with 24 bases between them. This CDR3 is built from 17 residues. The CDR3 spells CASSQVRQRAQGDEQFF. CDR3 sequence (DNA): TGTGCCAGCTCACAAGTTCGTCAGCGGGCCCAGGGCGATGAGCAGTTCTTC.

The rearrangement uses TRBV7-3 and TRBJ2-1; 8 nucleotides agree with TRBD2. The germline gives CDR1 SGHTA, CDR2 FQGTGA. J gave up 7 bases and V 5 bases, and 10 bases lay outside the gene matches. CDR3 size: 15 residues. CDR3 DNA: TGTGCCAGCAGCGCCTCCGGGACTAGTCAGAATGAGCAGTTCTTC. It yields the protein CASSASGTSQNEQFF.

V is TRBV6-7 and J is TRBJ2-7, with TRBD2 matching 8 bases. TRBV6-7 is identified as an open reading frame with a role that is uncertain. This CDR3 spans 16 amino acids. V lost 10 bases to trimming and J lost 4 bases; unmatched junction nucleotides: 18. This chain's CDR3 is CAKEAGDSFCRYEQYF. CDR3 sequence (DNA): TGTGCCAAAGAAGCGGGGGATAGTTTTTGTAGGTACGAGCAGTACTTC.

The genes are TRBV10-2 and TRBJ2-1; a possible D gene is TRBD2 (5 bases). The V end lost 0 bases, the J end lost 6 bases, and 15 bases lay between the germline ends. Germline V lookup: CDR1 WSHSY, CDR2 SAAADI. This CDR3 is built from 16 residues. CDR3 protein: CASSESKVLGGNEQFF. The CDR3 DNA sequence: TGCGCCAGCAGTGAGTCGAAGGTCCTAGGAGGCAATGAGCAGTTCTTC.

This chain uses TRBV5-1 with TRBJ1-2; 7 positions agree with TRBD1. J lost 2 bases, V lost 7 bases, and 11 bases had no gene match. Germline CDR1 and CDR2: SGHRS and YFSETQ. There are 15 residues in the CDR3. This chain's CDR3 is CASALQGGTNYGYTF. The CDR3, as DNA: TGCGCCAGCGCCCTTCAAGGGGGCACAAACTATGGCTACACCTTC.

V is TRBV7-2 and J is TRBJ2-1; 10 positions match TRBD2. Germline lookup yields CDR1 SGHTA and CDR2 FQGNSA. The CDR3 extends over 16 amino acids. V lost 2 bases and J lost 2; bases outside the gene matches: 3. CDR3 sequence reads: CASSLHSGRTYNEQFF. In DNA form, the CDR3 reads TGTGCCAGCAGCTTACATAGCGGGAGGACCTACAATGAGCAGTTCTTC.

This clone was seen once. The gene calls are TRBV5-1 and TRBJ2-1; maybe TRBD1 (5 bases). Deletions cut 0 bases from V and 11 bases from J, with 12 bases between. Germline lookup yields CDR1 SGHRS and CDR2 YFSETQ. This CDR3 spans 13 amino acids. The CDR3 sequence is CASSLGGRAQQFF. Here the CDR3 DNA reads TGCGCCAGCAGCTTGGGGGGCAGGGCCCAGCAGTTCTTC.

This clone was recorded many times. The V and J genes are TRBV11-2 and TRBJ1-1, with 8 bases aligning to TRBD1. V shed 0 bases and J 7 bases; nucleotides not matched to a gene: 10. The CDR3 sequence is 16 residues long. Germline loops: CDR1 SGHAT, CDR2 FQNNGV. The CDR3 sequence: CASSLDRQGRLGEAFF. CDR3 sequence (DNA): TGTGCCAGCAGCTTAGACCGACAGGGGAGGTTGGGTGAAGCTTTCTTT. Variable domain in full (rest from reference TRBV11-2 and TRBJ1-1): EAGVAQSPRYKIIEKRQSVAFWCNPISGHATLYWYQQILGQGPKLLIQFQNNGVVDDSQLPKDRFSAERLKGVDSTLKIQPAKLEDSAVYLCASSLDRQGRLGEAFFGQGTRLTVV.

The gene calls are TRBV14 and TRBJ2-7; 11 nucleotides match TRBD1. CDR3 length equals 17 residues. V shed 1 base, J shed 3 bases, and the junction held 8 bases outside the gene matches. Per germline, CDR1 SGHDN and CDR2 FVKESK. The CDR3 is CASSQVYRDRGYYEQYF. CDR3 nucleotide sequence: TGTGCCAGCAGCCAAGTTTATCGGGACAGGGGGTACTACGAGCAGTACTTC.

The genes are TRBV7-3 and TRBJ2-1; D is unclear. The CDR3 consists of 13 residues. V was clipped by 5 bases and J by 9 bases, with 14 bases between them. The V gene's germline CDR1 is SGHTA and CDR2 FQGTGA. CDR3 residues: CASSPTRFGEQFF. DNA of the CDR3: TGTGCCAGCAGCCCAACTCGGTTTGGTGAGCAGTTCTTC.

V is TRBV7-9 and J is TRBJ1-2; no firm D call. The CDR3 length is 15 residues. CDR1 and CDR2 (germline): SEHNR, FQNEAQ (reference sequence). Trimming removed 4 bases at V and 5 bases at J, with 17 bases between. For the CDR3, the DNA is TGTGCCAGCAGCTCGCTTGGTCCCGTAGCGTATGGCTACACCTTC. Residues: CASSSLGPVAYGYTF.

The sample holds one count of this clone. The chain links TRBV11-2 to TRBJ2-1; TRBD2 is a possible D gene (6 bases). V was cut by 5 bases and J by 6 bases, with 17 bases left in between. CDR3 length: 15 residues. Germline V gene sequence: CDR1 SGHAT, CDR2 FQNNGV. This chain's CDR3 is CASSRPRELRNEQFF. The CDR3 DNA reads as TGTGCCAGCAGCCGTCCCCGGGAGCTGCGCAATGAGCAGTTCTTC. Together with reference TRBV11-2 and TRBJ2-1, the CDR3 gives the full variable domain: EAGVAQSPRYKIIEKRQSVAFWCNPISGHATLYWYQQILGQGPKLLIQFQNNGVVDDSQLPKDRFSAERLKGVDSTLKIQPAKLEDSAVYLCASSRPRELRNEQFFGPGTRLTVL.